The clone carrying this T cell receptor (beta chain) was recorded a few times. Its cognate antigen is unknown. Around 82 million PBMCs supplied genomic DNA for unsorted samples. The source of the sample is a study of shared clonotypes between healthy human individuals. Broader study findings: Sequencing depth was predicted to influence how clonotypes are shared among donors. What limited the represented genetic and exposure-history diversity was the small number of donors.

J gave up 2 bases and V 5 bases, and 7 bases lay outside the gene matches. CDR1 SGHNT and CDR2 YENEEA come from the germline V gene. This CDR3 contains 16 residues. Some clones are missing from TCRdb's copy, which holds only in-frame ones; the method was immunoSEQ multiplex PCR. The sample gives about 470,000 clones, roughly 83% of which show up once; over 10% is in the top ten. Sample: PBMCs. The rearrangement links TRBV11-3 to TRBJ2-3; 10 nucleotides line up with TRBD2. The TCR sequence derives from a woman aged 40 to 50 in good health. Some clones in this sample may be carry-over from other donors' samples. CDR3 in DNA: TGTGCCAGCAGCCCGGGACTAGCGAACCCCACAGATACGCAGTATTTT. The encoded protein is CASSPGLANPTDTQYF. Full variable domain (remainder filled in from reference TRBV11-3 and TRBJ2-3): EAGVVQSPRYKIIEKKQPVAFWCNPISGHNTLYWYLQNLGQGPELLIRYENEEAVDDSQLPKDRFSAERLKGVDSTLKIQPAELGDSAVYLCASSPGLANPTDTQYFGPGTRLTVL.